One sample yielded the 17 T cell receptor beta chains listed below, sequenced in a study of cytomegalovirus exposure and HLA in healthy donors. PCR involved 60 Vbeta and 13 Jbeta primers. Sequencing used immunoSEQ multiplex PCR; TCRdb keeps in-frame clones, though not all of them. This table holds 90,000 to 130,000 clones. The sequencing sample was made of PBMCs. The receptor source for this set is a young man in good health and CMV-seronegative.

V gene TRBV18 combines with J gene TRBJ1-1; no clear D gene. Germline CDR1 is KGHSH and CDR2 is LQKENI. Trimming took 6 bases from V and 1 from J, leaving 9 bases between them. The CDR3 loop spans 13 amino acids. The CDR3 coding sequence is TGTGCCAGCTCCCCTTACAGGAACACTGAAGCTTTCTTT. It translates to CASSPYRNTEAFF.

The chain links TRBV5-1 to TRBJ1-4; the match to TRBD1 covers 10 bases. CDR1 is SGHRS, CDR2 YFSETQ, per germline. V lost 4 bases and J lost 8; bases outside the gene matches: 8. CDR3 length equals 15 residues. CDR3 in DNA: TGCGCCAGCAGCCTAGGCGGGACAGGGGACGAAAAACTGTTTTTT. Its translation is CASSLGGTGDEKLFF.

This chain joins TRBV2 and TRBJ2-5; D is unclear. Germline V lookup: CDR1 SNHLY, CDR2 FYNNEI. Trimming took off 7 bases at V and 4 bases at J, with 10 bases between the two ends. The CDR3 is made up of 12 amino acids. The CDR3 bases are TGTGCCAGCACTTCTACGGGAGAGACCCAGTACTTC. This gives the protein CASTSTGETQYF.

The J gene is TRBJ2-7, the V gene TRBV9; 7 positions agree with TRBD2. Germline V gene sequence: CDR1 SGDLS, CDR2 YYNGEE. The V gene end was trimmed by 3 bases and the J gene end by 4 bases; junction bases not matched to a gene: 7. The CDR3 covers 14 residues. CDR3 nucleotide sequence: TGTGCCAGCAGCGCGGGGGGAACGGGGTACGAGCAGTACTTC. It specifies CASSAGGTGYEQYF.

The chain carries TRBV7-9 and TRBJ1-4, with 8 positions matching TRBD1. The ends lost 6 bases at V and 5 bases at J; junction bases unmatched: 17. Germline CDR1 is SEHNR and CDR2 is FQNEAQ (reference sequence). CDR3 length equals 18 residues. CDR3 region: CASSRGQGLARGNEKLFF. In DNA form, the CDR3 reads TGTGCCAGCAGTCGCGGACAGGGACTTGCCCGCGGGAATGAAAAACTGTTTTTT.

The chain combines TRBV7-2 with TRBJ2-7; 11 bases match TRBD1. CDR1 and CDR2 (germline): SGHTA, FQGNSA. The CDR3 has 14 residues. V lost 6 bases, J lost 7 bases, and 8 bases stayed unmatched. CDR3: CASSYGQGAWEQYF. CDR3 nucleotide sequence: TGTGCCAGCAGTTATGGACAGGGGGCCTGGGAGCAGTACTTC.

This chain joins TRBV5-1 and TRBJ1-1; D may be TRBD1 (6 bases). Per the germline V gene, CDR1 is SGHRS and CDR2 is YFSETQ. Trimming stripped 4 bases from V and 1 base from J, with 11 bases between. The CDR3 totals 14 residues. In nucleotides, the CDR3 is TGCGCCAGCAGCCCGGGACACCCGAACACTGAAGCTTTCTTT. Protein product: CASSPGHPNTEAFF.

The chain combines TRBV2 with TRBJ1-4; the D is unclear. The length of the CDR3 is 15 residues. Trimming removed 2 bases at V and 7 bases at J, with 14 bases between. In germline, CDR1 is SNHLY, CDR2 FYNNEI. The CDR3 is CASSEKSLRSEKLFF. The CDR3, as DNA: TGTGCCAGCAGTGAAAAGTCCCTTCGGAGTGAAAAACTGTTTTTT.

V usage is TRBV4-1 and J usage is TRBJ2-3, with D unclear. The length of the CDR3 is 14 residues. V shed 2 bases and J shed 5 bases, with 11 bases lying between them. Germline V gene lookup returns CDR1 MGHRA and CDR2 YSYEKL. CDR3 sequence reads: CASSQTTLRDTQYF. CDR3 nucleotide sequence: TGCGCCAGCAGCCAAACCACCCTACGAGATACGCAGTATTTT.

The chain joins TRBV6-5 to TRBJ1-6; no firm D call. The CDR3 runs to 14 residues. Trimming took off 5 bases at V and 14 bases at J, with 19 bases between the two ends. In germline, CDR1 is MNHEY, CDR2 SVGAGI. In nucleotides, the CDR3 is TGTGCCAGCAGTGGCAGCCTCTCAGCGGGGTCCCTCCACTTT. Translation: CASSGSLSAGSLHF.

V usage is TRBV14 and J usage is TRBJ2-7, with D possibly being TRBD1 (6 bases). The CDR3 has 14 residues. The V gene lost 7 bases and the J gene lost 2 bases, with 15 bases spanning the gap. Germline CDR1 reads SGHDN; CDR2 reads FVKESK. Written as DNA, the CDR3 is TGTGCCAGCAATTGGGGGCAGGGGACCTACGAGCAGTACTTC. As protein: CASNWGQGTYEQYF. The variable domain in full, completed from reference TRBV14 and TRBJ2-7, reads EAGVTQFPSHSVIEKGQTVTLRCDPISGHDNLYWYRRVMGKEIKFLLHFVKESKQDESGMPNNRFLAERTGGTYSTLKVQPAELEDSGVYFCASNWGQGTYEQYFGPGTRLTVT.

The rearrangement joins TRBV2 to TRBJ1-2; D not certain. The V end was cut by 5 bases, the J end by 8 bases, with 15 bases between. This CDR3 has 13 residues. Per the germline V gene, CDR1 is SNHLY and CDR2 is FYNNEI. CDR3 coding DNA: TGTGCCAGCAGTACGCGGGAACGATTGGGCTACACCTTC. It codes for CASSTRERLGYTF.

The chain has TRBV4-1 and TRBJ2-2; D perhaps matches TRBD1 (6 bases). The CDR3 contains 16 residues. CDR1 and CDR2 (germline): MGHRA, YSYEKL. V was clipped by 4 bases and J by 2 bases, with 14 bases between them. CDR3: CASSRWTELNTGELFF. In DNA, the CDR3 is TGCGCCAGCAGCCGATGGACAGAGCTAAACACCGGGGAGCTGTTTTTT.

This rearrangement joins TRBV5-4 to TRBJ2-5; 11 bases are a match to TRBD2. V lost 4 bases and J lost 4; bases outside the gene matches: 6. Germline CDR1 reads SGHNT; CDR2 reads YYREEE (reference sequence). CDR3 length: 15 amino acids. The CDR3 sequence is CASSLQTSGTETQYF. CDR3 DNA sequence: TGTGCCAGCAGCCTACAGACTAGCGGGACAGAGACCCAGTACTTC.

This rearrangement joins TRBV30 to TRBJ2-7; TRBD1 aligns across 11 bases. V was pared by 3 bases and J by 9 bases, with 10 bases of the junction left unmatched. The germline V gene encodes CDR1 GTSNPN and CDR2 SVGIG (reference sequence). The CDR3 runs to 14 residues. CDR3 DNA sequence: TGTGCCTGGAGGGACCGGGACAGGGGGATCAGGCAGTACTTC. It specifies CAWRDRDRGIRQYF.

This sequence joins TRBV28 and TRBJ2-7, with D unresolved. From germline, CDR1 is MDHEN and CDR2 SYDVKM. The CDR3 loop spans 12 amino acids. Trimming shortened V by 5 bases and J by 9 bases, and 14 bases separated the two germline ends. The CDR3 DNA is TGTGCCAGCAGTCCCGACCCCTCGGGGCAGTACTTC. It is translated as CASSPDPSGQYF. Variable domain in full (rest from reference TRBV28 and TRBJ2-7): DVKVTQSSRYLVKRTGEKVFLECVQDMDHENMFWYRQDPGLGLRLIYFSYDVKMKEKGDIPEGYSVSREKKERFSLILESASTNQTSMYLCASSPDPSGQYFGPGTRLTVT.

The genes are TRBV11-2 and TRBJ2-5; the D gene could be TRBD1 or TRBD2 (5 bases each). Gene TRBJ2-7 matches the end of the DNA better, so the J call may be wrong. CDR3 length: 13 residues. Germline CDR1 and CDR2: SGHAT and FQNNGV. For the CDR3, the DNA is TGTGCCAGCAGCTTAATTGGGGGCTACGAGCAGTACTTC. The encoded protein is CASSLIGGYEQYF.